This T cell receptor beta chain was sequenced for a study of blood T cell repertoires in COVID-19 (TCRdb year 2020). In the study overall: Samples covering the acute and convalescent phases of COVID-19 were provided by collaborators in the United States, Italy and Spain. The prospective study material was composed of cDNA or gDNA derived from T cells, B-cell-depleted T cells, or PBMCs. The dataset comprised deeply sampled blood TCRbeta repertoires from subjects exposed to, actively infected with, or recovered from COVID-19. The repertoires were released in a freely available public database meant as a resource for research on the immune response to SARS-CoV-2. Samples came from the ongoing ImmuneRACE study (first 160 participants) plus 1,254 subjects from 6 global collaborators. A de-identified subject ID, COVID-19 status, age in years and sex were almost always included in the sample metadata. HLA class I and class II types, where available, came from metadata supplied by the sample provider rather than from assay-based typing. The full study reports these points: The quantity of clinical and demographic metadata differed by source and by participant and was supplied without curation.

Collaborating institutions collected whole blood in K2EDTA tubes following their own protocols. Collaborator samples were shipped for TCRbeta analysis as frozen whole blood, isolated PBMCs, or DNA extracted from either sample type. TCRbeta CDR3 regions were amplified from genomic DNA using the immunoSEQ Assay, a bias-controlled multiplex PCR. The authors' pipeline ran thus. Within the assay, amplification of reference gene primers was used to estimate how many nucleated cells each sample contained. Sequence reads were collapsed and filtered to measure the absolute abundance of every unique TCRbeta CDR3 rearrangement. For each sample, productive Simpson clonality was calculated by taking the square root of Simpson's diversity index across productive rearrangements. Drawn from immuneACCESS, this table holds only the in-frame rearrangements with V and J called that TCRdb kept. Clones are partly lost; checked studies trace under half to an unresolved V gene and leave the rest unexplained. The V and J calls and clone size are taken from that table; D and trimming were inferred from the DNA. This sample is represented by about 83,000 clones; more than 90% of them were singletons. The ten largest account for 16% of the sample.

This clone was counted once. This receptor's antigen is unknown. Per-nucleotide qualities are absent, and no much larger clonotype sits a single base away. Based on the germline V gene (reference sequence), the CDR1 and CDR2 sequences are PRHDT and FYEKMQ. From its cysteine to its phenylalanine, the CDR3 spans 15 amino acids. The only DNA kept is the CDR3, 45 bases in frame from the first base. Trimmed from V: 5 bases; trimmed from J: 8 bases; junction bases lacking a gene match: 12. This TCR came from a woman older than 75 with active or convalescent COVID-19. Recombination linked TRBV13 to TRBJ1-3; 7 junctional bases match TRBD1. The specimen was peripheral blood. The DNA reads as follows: TGTGCCAGCAGCCCATTGGGGGACAGATCGGACACCATATATTTT. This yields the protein CASSPLGDRSDTIYF.